This T cell receptor beta chain was retrieved from a study of blood T cells in healthy people across ages. Trimming cost V 2 bases and J 2 bases; bases outside gene matches: 7. The CDR3 loop spans 15 amino acids. From germline, CDR1 is DFQATT and CDR2 SNEGSKA (reference sequence). Comment on this clonotype: The antigen remains undetermined.

Study-level findings and limits: Aged donors had fewer naive CD4+ cells and lower diversity than long-lived donors.

A J-beta primer mix and a sample-barcoded 5' primer were used in a second PCR of about 7 to 11 cycles. With 12 random nucleotides, a template-switch adaptor tagged each individual cDNA molecule. A single record per CDR3 protein comes from TCRdb applying MiXCR to the 5' RACE reads. The sample holds under 850,000 distinct CDR3 sequences, about 36% seen once. The sequence derives from a man younger than 30 in good health. The sequenced material came from blood. V is TRBV20-1 and J is TRBJ2-3; 7 bases map to TRBD1. The CDR3 loop is CSARSNRGSTDTQYF. The CDR3 region has the DNA TGCAGTGCTAGAAGTAACAGGGGCTCCACAGATACGCAGTATTTT.